Listed below are T cell receptor beta chains from one sample, sequenced in a study of cytomegalovirus exposure and HLA in healthy donors. The protocol was immunoSEQ multiplex PCR, while the TCRdb copy is restricted to in-frame clones and leaves out a portion. The sample gives about 150,000 clones, around 84% of which show up once; roughly 1.9% is in the top ten. The sample consisted of PBMCs. These receptor sequences come from a human donor in good health. Both conserved end residues are part of each CDR3. Each record gives: CDR3 protein, clone size, D gene, V gene. A D gene is named only where the DNA matches it firmly. Clone size is shown for a subset of rows, as once, few, many or a class of expanded clone.

cdr3_aa: CASSVIAGGGWQFF; clone_size: -; d_call: TRBD2; v_call: TRBV2
cdr3_aa: CASSALTGVGSPLHF; clone_size: few; d_call: TRBD1; v_call: TRBV4-2
cdr3_aa: CASSPRTGDYGYTF; clone_size: -; d_call: TRBD1; v_call: TRBV4-1
cdr3_aa: CASSLAGEERYGYTF; clone_size: once; d_call: -; v_call: TRBV7-9
cdr3_aa: CASSLDGRASETQYF; clone_size: -; d_call: TRBD2; v_call: TRBV11-2
cdr3_aa: CASSDRVAEDRELFF; clone_size: -; d_call: -; v_call: TRBV5-1
cdr3_aa: CASSYSEGARGEQYF; clone_size: -; d_call: -; v_call: TRBV6-5
cdr3_aa: CASSQAGLTYGYTF; clone_size: -; d_call: -; v_call: TRBV4-1
cdr3_aa: CASRVGLAITDTQYF; clone_size: -; d_call: TRBD2; v_call: TRBV2
cdr3_aa: CASSPGGDTQYF; clone_size: -; d_call: TRBD2; v_call: TRBV7-9
cdr3_aa: CASRDILAGGLLGETQYF; clone_size: -; d_call: TRBD2; v_call: TRBV2
cdr3_aa: CASSSDREVTEQYF; clone_size: once; d_call: -; v_call: TRBV7-9
cdr3_aa: CASSLLGGRYNEQFF; clone_size: -; d_call: -; v_call: TRBV5-1
cdr3_aa: CASNWGGPTDTQYF; clone_size: -; d_call: TRBD2; v_call: TRBV6-9
cdr3_aa: CASSGGLAGEIYNEQFF; clone_size: -; d_call: TRBD2; v_call: TRBV25-1
cdr3_aa: CASSLTGQGTYGYTF; clone_size: once; d_call: TRBD1; v_call: TRBV7-2
cdr3_aa: CASSAGTGGEDTQYF; clone_size: -; d_call: TRBD1; v_call: TRBV6-4
cdr3_aa: CASSIGLQETQYF; clone_size: -; d_call: -; v_call: TRBV19
cdr3_aa: CASSLVSSGQYEQYF; clone_size: -; d_call: TRBD2; v_call: TRBV5-1
cdr3_aa: CASSPGGTGELFF; clone_size: -; d_call: -; v_call: TRBV18
cdr3_aa: CASSRGGNYGYTF; clone_size: -; d_call: -; v_call: TRBV25-1
cdr3_aa: CASGQYQPQHF; clone_size: -; d_call: -; v_call: TRBV2
cdr3_aa: CASRIAGGDTDTQYF; clone_size: -; d_call: TRBD2; v_call: TRBV27
cdr3_aa: CASRRQLNSPLHF; clone_size: few; d_call: -; v_call: TRBV5-5
cdr3_aa: CASSSGQGSYNEQFF; clone_size: -; d_call: TRBD1; v_call: TRBV5-1
cdr3_aa: CASRGANRNQPQHF; clone_size: once; d_call: -; v_call: TRBV27
cdr3_aa: CRGPYGYTF; clone_size: -; d_call: -; v_call: TRBV20-1
cdr3_aa: CASSVTGGNQPQHF; clone_size: -; d_call: TRBD1; v_call: TRBV19
cdr3_aa: CASSTGTGQETQYF; clone_size: -; d_call: TRBD1; v_call: TRBV5-4
cdr3_aa: CASSPGQGLGTNEKLFF; clone_size: -; d_call: TRBD1; v_call: TRBV18
cdr3_aa: CASSLAAGDTDTQYF; clone_size: -; d_call: -; v_call: TRBV7-6
cdr3_aa: CASSLSGTGAVGETQYF; clone_size: -; d_call: TRBD1; v_call: TRBV5-1
cdr3_aa: CASSLGTGSYEQYF; clone_size: -; d_call: TRBD1; v_call: TRBV11-3
cdr3_aa: CASSEGGLRGNTEAFF; clone_size: -; d_call: -; v_call: TRBV25-1
cdr3_aa: CASSLAGASNQPQHF; clone_size: -; d_call: -; v_call: TRBV5-5
cdr3_aa: CASSQQGPHQPQHF; clone_size: -; d_call: -; v_call: TRBV19
cdr3_aa: CASSLSAGNTEAFF; clone_size: -; d_call: -; v_call: TRBV28
cdr3_aa: CASSEWGGPEAFF; clone_size: -; d_call: -; v_call: TRBV6-1
cdr3_aa: CASSFGTSGTYEQYF; clone_size: -; d_call: TRBD2; v_call: TRBV19
cdr3_aa: CASSGTRGQETQYF; clone_size: -; d_call: TRBD2; v_call: TRBV7-2
cdr3_aa: CASSFQGFSDTQYF; clone_size: -; d_call: -; v_call: TRBV9
cdr3_aa: CASRGGTRSNTEAFF; clone_size: -; d_call: -; v_call: TRBV5-6
cdr3_aa: CASGAIFSSGRSADTQYF; clone_size: -; d_call: TRBD2; v_call: TRBV5-1
cdr3_aa: CASSLPEGASEAFF; clone_size: -; d_call: TRBD1; v_call: TRBV7-9
cdr3_aa: CASSPARQVRLAFF; clone_size: -; d_call: -; v_call: TRBV7-8
cdr3_aa: CASSQEWGGIFYEQYF; clone_size: -; d_call: TRBD2; v_call: TRBV4-3
cdr3_aa: CASSLAGGNTEAFF; clone_size: few; d_call: -; v_call: TRBV7-3
cdr3_aa: CASSPPSGRLLYNEQFF; clone_size: -; d_call: -; v_call: TRBV18
cdr3_aa: CASSYSTQGLAGELFF; clone_size: few; d_call: -; v_call: TRBV6-6
cdr3_aa: CASSDRLGVTGELFF; clone_size: -; d_call: -; v_call: TRBV2
cdr3_aa: CASNIGTSGYEQYF; clone_size: -; d_call: TRBD2; v_call: TRBV6-1
cdr3_aa: CASSFTSGRPQYF; clone_size: -; d_call: TRBD2; v_call: TRBV27
cdr3_aa: CASSGGTALRSYNSPLHF; clone_size: once; d_call: TRBD1; v_call: TRBV5-6
cdr3_aa: CAISATGLNYGYTF; clone_size: -; d_call: TRBD1; v_call: TRBV10-3
cdr3_aa: CASSLGQGSREQYF; clone_size: -; d_call: TRBD1; v_call: TRBV5-1
cdr3_aa: CASSFQFRQGNTEAFF; clone_size: -; d_call: TRBD1; v_call: TRBV5-5
cdr3_aa: CASPGQHNYGYTF; clone_size: -; d_call: TRBD1; v_call: TRBV23-1
cdr3_aa: CASRPTGNYGYTF; clone_size: few; d_call: -; v_call: TRBV11-2
cdr3_aa: CASSPLEGAHSEQYF; clone_size: -; d_call: TRBD1; v_call: TRBV5-1
cdr3_aa: CASSGRLAGGDEQYF; clone_size: -; d_call: TRBD2; v_call: TRBV11-2